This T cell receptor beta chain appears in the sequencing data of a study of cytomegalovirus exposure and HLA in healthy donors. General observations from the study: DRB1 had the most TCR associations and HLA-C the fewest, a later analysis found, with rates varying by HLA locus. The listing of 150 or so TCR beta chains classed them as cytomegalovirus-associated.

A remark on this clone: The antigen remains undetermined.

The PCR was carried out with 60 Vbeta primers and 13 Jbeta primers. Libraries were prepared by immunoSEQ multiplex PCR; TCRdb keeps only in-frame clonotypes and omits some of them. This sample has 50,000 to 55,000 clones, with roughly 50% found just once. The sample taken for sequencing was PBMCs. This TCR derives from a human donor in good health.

The CDR3 reads CASRDNPTSTDTQYF. The CDR3 region has the DNA TGTGCCAGTCGGGACAACCCAACTAGCACAGATACGCAGTATTTT. The V call is TRBV19, the J call TRBJ2-3; tentatively, D is TRBD1 (6 bases). V dropped 8 bases and J dropped 0 bases, with 15 bases sitting between them. The germline gives CDR1 LNHDA, CDR2 SQIVND (reference sequence). The CDR3 totals 15 residues.